This is a list of T cell receptor beta chains from one sample in a study of shared clonotypes between healthy human individuals. TCRdb's table, derived via immunoSEQ multiplex PCR, lists solely in-frame clones and lacks some. The table shows roughly 110,000 clones, with 68% occurring only once. Material for sequencing was memory CD8+ T cells sorted from blood. The receptors here all came from a woman under 40 in good health. Both conserved end residues are part of each CDR3. The D gene is left open where the match is weak. Where a row states a size, it is once, few, many or the class of an expanded clone; other rows omit it.

DNA	CDR3	V	J	size	D
TGTGCCAGCAGCCTCTGGACTAGCGGACCCTACGAGCAGTACTTC	CASSLWTSGPYEQYF	TRBV13	TRBJ2-7	.	TRBD2
TGTGCCAGCAGTGAAGCGAAGGGAGGATCCACAGATACGCAGTATTTT	CASSEAKGGSTDTQYF	TRBV2	TRBJ2-3	few	.
TGTGCCAGCAGTGACTCCGGGACAGGGGTAACAGATACGCAGTATTTT	CASSDSGTGVTDTQYF	TRBV6-4	TRBJ2-3	.	TRBD1
TGTGCCAGCAGTGAAATGGGGCCAACTAGCTCCTACAATGAGCAGTTCTTC	CASSEMGPTSSYNEQFF	TRBV25-1	TRBJ2-1	.	.
TGCGCCAGCAGCCTTGGGACAGGGATGGAGCGGAACTACAATGAGCAGTTCTTC	CASSLGTGMERNYNEQFF	TRBV4-1	TRBJ2-1	few	TRBD1
TGTGCCAGCAGTGATTGGGCAGCGGGAGGTTGGAATGAGCAGTTCTTC	CASSDWAAGGWNEQFF	TRBV6-1	TRBJ2-1	once	TRBD2
TGTGCCAGCAGTGACGGGTTAGAGACCCAGTACTTC	CASSDGLETQYF	TRBV2	TRBJ2-5	many	.
TGTGCCAGCAGCTTACTTCTACTAGCCGGCGATGAGCAGTTCTTC	CASSLLLLAGDEQFF	TRBV7-2	TRBJ2-1	.	.
TGTGCCAGCAGCTTAAGGTCTGACATATACCGCCAAGAGACCCAGTACTTC	CASSLRSDIYRQETQYF	TRBV7-9	TRBJ2-5	.	.
TGTGCCAGCAGCCGAACGGACAGGGGATCCTACGAGCAGTACTTC	CASSRTDRGSYEQYF	TRBV5-4	TRBJ2-7	.	TRBD1
TGTGCCAGCAGCTTCCCGTGGGGACCTAACTATGGCTACACCTTC	CASSFPWGPNYGYTF	TRBV7-2	TRBJ1-2	.	.
TGTGCCAGTAGTTTGGACTTGGCTAGCGGGCGCTACAATGAGCAGTTCTTC	CASSLDLASGRYNEQFF	TRBV19	TRBJ2-1	.	TRBD2
TGTGCCAGCAGCTCAGGGACTAGCGGCCATGAGCAGTTCTTC	CASSSGTSGHEQFF	TRBV7-9	TRBJ2-1	.	TRBD2
TGTGCCAGCAGCTTGGTCGCAGGAGCTATGAACACTGAAGCTTTCTTT	CASSLVAGAMNTEAFF	TRBV5-5	TRBJ1-1	few	.
TGTGCCAGCAGCTTACAGCGGGACTCCTACGAGCAGTACTTC	CASSLQRDSYEQYF	TRBV7-2	TRBJ2-7	.	TRBD2
TGCGCCAGCAGCTTGGCTCTGGGCGGGGAGCTGTTTTTT	CASSLALGGELFF	TRBV5-1	TRBJ2-2	.	.
TGTGCCAGCAGACCGGTAGGACGGGCCTCCTACAATGAGCAGTTCTTC	CASRPVGRASYNEQFF	TRBV27	TRBJ2-1	.	.
TGTGCCAGCAGTCCATCCGGGCCTTTAGTCGAGCAGTACTTC	CASSPSGPLVEQYF	TRBV6-5	TRBJ2-7	.	.
TGTGCCAGCAGCGCGCGGGGACCTTGGCTCCTTCAAGAGACCCAGTACTTC	CASSARGPWLLQETQYF	TRBV7-2	TRBJ2-5	.	.
TGTGCCAGCAGCTTAGTTAGCCCGAACACCGGGGAGCTGTTTTTT	CASSLVSPNTGELFF	TRBV7-9	TRBJ2-2	.	.
TGTGCCAGTTCCAAACTAGCGGATTACAATGAGCAGTTCTTC	CASSKLADYNEQFF	TRBV19	TRBJ2-1	.	TRBD2
TGTGCCAGCAGCTTGGCGTCAGCTAATTCACCCCTCCACTTT	CASSLASANSPLHF	TRBV11-2	TRBJ1-6	few	.
TGTGCCAGCAGCCAAAAACCAAACACTGAAGCTTTCTTT	CASSQKPNTEAFF	TRBV4-2	TRBJ1-1	.	.
TGTGCCAGCTCAACTACCGGGACAGCTGAAGCTTTCTTT	CASSTTGTAEAFF	TRBV18	TRBJ1-1	.	TRBD1
TGTGCCAGCAGCTTAGCCGGGAGGTACGAGCAGTACTTC	CASSLAGRYEQYF	TRBV7-9	TRBJ2-7	.	TRBD2
TGTGCCAGCAGCTTGGTAGATGAGCAGTTCTTC	CASSLVDEQFF	TRBV5-6	TRBJ2-1	.	.
TGTGCCAGCAGGGCCGGGCCGTACAGTGGCTACACCTTC	CASRAGPYSGYTF	TRBV6-1	TRBJ1-2	.	.
TGTGCCAGCAGTTTCGACCAAGCCAAGCCGTATTTT	CASSFDQAKPYF	TRBV27	TRBJ2-3	.	.
TGTGCCTGGGCCCGGGACAGCATGAACACTGAAGCTTTCTTT	CAWARDSMNTEAFF	TRBV30	TRBJ1-1	.	TRBD1
TGTGCCAGCAACCAACTAGACCCCTCCGACGCGCAGTATTTT	CASNQLDPSDAQYF	TRBV6-6	TRBJ2-3	.	.
TGTGCCAGCAGTTTAATGACTAGCGGGTTGGTACCCTACAATGAGCAGTTCTTC	CASSLMTSGLVPYNEQFF	TRBV27	TRBJ2-1	once	TRBD2
TGTGCCAGCAGCTCCCCGAGAGAGCAGACCAACACCGGGGAGCTGTTTTTT	CASSSPREQTNTGELFF	TRBV9	TRBJ2-2	.	.
TGCGCCAGCAGTGGAGGTTGGTCGATACACACCACAGATACGCAGTATTTT	CASSGGWSIHTTDTQYF	TRBV10-2	TRBJ2-3	once	.
TGTGCCAGCAGCTTAACCCCAGGGCCCGAGCAGTACTTC	CASSLTPGPEQYF	TRBV7-5	TRBJ2-7	.	.
TGCGCCAGCAGCTACAAGCCATTGGTCACTGAAGCTTTCTTT	CASSYKPLVTEAFF	TRBV5-1	TRBJ1-1	.	.
TGTGCCAGTAATGGGGTCTATAGCAATCAGCCCCAGCATTTT	CASNGVYSNQPQHF	TRBV19	TRBJ1-5	.	.
TGTGCCAGCGCCCTTAGAGAGTGGCAGGGCCCCAGCTCCTACAATGAGCAGTTCTTC	CASALREWQGPSSYNEQFF	TRBV28	TRBJ2-1	.	.
TGTGCCAGCAGCTTGCAGTCGGGGCCTGAAGCTTTCTTT	CASSLQSGPEAFF	TRBV5-8	TRBJ1-1	.	.
TGTGCCAGCAGCTTAGTTCTCCGGGAGACCCAGTACTTC	CASSLVLRETQYF	TRBV7-9	TRBJ2-5	.	.
TGTGCCAGTAGTCTCCAGGGGGTGGGTGAGCAGTTCTTC	CASSLQGVGEQFF	TRBV19	TRBJ2-1	few	TRBD1
TGTGCCAGCTCCCAAAGCGGACAGTACCAAGAGACCCAGTACTTC	CASSQSGQYQETQYF	TRBV18	TRBJ2-5	.	.
TGTGCCAGCAGTTTGAGCGGGAGGCCAACCAATGAGCAGTTCTTC	CASSLSGRPTNEQFF	TRBV6-1	TRBJ2-1	.	TRBD2
TGTGCCAGCAGCCAAGGATATTGGATGGGACTAGTCACGACCGAGCAGTACTTC	CASSQGYWMGLVTTEQYF	TRBV4-2	TRBJ2-7	.	TRBD2
TGTGCCAGCAGCTTCAACGACAGGGGGCTCAATGAGCAGTTCTTC	CASSFNDRGLNEQFF	TRBV7-6	TRBJ2-1	.	TRBD1
TGTGCCAGCAGCTTGGGTTACGAGCAGTACTTC	CASSLGYEQYF	TRBV5-4	TRBJ2-7	.	.
TGTGCCAGCAGCACCGGGACTAGCGGGAGAGGAACCGGGGAGCTGTTTTTT	CASSTGTSGRGTGELFF	TRBV5-5	TRBJ2-2	.	TRBD2
TGTGCCAGCAGCCTTCAAGAGACCCAGTACTTC	CASSLQETQYF	TRBV6-1	TRBJ2-5	.	.
TGTGCCAGCAGACCACGGGGAGGGTTGGTCGAGCAGTACTTC	CASRPRGGLVEQYF	TRBV6-5	TRBJ2-7	many	TRBD2
TGTGCCAGCAGCGTAGGCGGGGTGAACACCGGGGAGCTGTTTTTT	CASSVGGVNTGELFF	TRBV9	TRBJ2-2	few	.
TGTGCCAGCAGCCCCGTGGAGCGGAATGAGCAGTTCTTC	CASSPVERNEQFF	TRBV4-2	TRBJ2-1	once	.
TGTGCCAGCAGCGGTAGGGTAGGGGGGATCAATGAGCAGTTCTTC	CASSGRVGGINEQFF	TRBV5-4	TRBJ2-1	once	.
TGCGCCAGCAGTGCGGGAGGCGGGGAGACCCAGTACTTC	CASSAGGGETQYF	TRBV10-1	TRBJ2-5	few	TRBD2
TGTGCCAGCAGTGAGGGGCGGGAGGGCCCCTACAATGAGCAGTTCTTC	CASSEGREGPYNEQFF	TRBV2	TRBJ2-1	.	TRBD2